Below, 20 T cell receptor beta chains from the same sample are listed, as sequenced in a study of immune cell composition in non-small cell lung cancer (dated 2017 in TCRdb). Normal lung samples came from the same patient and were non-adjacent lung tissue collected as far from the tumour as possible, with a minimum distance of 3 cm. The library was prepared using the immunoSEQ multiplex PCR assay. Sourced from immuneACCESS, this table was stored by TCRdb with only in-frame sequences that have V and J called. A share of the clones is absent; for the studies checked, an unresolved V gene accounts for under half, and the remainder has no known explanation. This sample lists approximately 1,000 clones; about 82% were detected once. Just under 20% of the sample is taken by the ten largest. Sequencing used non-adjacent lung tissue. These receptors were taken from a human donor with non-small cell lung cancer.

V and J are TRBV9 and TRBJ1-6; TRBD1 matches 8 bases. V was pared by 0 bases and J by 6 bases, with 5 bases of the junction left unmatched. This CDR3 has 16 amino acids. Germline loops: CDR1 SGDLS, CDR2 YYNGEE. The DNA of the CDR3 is TGTGCCAGCAGCGTAGAGGGAACAGGGGGTAATTCACCCCTCCACTTT. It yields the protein CASSVEGTGGNSPLHF.

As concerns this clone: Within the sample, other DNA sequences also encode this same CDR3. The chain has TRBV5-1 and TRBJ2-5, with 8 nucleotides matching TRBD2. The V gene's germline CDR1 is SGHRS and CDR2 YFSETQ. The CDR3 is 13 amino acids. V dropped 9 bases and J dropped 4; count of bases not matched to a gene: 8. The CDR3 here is CATSPRGGETQYF. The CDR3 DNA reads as TGCGCCACCTCACCCCGGGGGGGAGAGACCCAGTACTTC.

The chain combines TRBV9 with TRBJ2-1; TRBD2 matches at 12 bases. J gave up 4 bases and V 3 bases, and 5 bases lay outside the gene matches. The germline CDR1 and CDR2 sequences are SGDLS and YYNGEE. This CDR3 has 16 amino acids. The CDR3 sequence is CASSGHLAGGYNEQFF. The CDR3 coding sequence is TGTGCCAGCAGCGGGCATCTAGCGGGGGGGTACAATGAGCAGTTCTTC.

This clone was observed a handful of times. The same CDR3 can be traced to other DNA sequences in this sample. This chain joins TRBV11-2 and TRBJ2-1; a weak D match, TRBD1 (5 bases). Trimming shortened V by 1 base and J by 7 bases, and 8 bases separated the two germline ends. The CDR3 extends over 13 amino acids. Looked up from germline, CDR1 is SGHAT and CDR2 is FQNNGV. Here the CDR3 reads CASSLVGQNEQFF. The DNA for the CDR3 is TGTGCCAGCAGCTTAGTGGGGCAGAATGAGCAGTTCTTC.

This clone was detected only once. The CDR3 coding sequence is TGTGCCAGCAGTGAAGCAGGAGCGGGAGTCCTCGAGACCCAGTACTTC. It yields the protein CASSEAGAGVLETQYF. This chain joins TRBV6-1 and TRBJ2-5; TRBD2 matches 8 bases. With 0 bases clipped from V and 5 bases from J, the junction kept 8 bases outside the gene matches. The germline V gene has CDR1 MNHNS and CDR2 SASEGT. The CDR3 spans 16 residues.

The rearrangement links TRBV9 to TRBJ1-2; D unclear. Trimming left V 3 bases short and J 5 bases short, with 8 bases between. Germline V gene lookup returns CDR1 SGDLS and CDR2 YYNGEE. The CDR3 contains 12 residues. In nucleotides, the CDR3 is TGTGCCAGCAGCGCTTTGGGGTATGGCTACACCTTC. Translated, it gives CASSALGYGYTF.

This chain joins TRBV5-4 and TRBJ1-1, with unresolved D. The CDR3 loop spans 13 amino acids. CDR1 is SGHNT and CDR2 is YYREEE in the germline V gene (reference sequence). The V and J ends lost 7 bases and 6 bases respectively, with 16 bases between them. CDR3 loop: CASSVRGGAEAFF. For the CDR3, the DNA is TGTGCCAGCTCGGTGCGGGGAGGCGCTGAAGCTTTCTTT.

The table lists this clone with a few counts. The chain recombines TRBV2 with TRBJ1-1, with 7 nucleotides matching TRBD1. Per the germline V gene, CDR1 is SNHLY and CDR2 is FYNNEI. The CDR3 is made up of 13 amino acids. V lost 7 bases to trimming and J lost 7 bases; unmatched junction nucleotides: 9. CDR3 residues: CASTTDRVGEAFF. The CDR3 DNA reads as TGTGCCAGCACCACAGACAGGGTCGGTGAAGCTTTCTTT.

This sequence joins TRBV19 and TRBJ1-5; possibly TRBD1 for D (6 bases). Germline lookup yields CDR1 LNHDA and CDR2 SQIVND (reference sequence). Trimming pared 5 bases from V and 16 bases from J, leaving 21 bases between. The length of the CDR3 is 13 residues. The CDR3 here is CASSPLSGTRRHF. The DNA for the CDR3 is TGTGCCAGTAGTCCCCTCTCCGGGACAAGGCGTCATTTT. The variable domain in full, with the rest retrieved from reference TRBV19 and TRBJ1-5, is DGGITQSPKYLFRKEGQNVTLSCEQNLNHDAMYWYRQDPGQGLRLIYYSQIVNDFQKGDIAEGYSVSREKKESFPLTVTSAQKNPTAFYLCASSPLSGTRRHFGDGTRLSIL.

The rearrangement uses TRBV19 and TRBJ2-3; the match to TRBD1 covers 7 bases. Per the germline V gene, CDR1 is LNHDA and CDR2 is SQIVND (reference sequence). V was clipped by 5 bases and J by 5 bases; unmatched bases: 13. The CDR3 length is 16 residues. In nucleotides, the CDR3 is TGTGCCAGTAGTGAGGTCAGGGGGATAGCAATAGATACGCAGTATTTT. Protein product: CASSEVRGIAIDTQYF. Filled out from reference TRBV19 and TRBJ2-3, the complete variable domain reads DGGITQSPKYLFRKEGQNVTLSCEQNLNHDAMYWYRQDPGQGLRLIYYSQIVNDFQKGDIAEGYSVSREKKESFPLTVTSAQKNPTAFYLCASSEVRGIAIDTQYFGPGTRLTVL.

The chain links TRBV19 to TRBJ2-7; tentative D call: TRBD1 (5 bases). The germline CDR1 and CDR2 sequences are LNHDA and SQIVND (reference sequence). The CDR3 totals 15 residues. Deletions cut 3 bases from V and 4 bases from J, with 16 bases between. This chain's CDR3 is CASSIRVGRQYEQYF. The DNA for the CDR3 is TGTGCCAGTAGTATCAGGGTCGGCAGACAGTACGAGCAGTACTTC. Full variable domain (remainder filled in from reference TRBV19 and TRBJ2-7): DGGITQSPKYLFRKEGQNVTLSCEQNLNHDAMYWYRQDPGQGLRLIYYSQIVNDFQKGDIAEGYSVSREKKESFPLTVTSAQKNPTAFYLCASSIRVGRQYEQYFGPGTRLTVT.

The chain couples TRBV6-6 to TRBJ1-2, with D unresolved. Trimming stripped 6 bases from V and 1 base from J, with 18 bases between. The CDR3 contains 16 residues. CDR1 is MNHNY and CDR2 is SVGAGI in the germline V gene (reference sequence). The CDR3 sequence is CASSQQAAGGNYGYTF. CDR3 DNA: TGTGCCAGCAGCCAACAAGCGGCTGGTGGTAACTATGGCTACACCTTC.

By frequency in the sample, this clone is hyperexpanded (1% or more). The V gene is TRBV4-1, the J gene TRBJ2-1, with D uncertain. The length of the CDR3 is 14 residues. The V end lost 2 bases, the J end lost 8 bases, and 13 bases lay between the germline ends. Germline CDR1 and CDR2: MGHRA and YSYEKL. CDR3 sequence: CASSQSVLTDEQFF. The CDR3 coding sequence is TGCGCCAGCAGCCAATCTGTTTTGACGGATGAGCAGTTCTTC.

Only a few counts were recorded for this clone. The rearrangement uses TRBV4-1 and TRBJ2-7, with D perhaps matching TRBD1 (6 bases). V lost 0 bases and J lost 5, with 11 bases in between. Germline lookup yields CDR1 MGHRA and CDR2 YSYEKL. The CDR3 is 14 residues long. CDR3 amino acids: CASSQETGSHEQYF. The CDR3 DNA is TGCGCCAGCAGCCAAGAAACAGGGAGCCACGAGCAGTACTTC.

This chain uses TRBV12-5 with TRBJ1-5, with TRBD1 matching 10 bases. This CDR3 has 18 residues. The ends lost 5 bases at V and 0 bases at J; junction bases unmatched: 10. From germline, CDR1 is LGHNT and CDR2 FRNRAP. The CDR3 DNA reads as TGTGCTAGTGGTGCTACGGGACAGGGGTTCTATAGCAATCAGCCCCAGCATTTT. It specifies CASGATGQGFYSNQPQHF.

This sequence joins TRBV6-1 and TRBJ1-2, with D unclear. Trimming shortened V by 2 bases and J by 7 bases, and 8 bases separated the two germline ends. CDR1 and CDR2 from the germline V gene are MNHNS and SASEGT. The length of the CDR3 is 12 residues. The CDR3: CASSEPLGGYTF. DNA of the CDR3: TGTGCCAGCAGTGAACCTTTGGGTGGCTACACCTTC.

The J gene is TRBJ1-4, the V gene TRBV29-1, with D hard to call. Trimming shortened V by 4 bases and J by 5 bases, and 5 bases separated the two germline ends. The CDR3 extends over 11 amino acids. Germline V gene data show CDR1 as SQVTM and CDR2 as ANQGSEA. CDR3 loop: CSVAENEKLFF. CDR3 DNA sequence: TGCAGCGTTGCAGAAAATGAAAAACTGTTTTTT.

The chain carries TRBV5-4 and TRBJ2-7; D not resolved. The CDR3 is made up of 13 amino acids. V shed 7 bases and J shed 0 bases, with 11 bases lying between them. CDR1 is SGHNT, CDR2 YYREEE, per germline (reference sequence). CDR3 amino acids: CASQVGSSYEQYF. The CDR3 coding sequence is TGTGCCAGCCAAGTGGGTAGCTCCTACGAGCAGTACTTC.

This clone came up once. The CDR3 region is CAISGGQWIYEQYF. CDR3 bases: TGTGCCATCAGTGGCGGACAGTGGATCTACGAGCAGTACTTC. V is TRBV10-3 and J is TRBJ2-7; a possible D gene is TRBD1 (6 bases). Per the germline V gene, CDR1 is ENHRY and CDR2 is SYGVKD. CDR3 length: 14 amino acids. V was pared by 4 bases and J by 3 bases, with 13 bases between.

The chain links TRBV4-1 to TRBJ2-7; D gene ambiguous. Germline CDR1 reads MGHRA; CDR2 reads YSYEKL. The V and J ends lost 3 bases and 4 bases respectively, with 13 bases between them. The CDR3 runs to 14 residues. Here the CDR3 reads CASSHLPLEYEQYF. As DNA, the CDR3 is TGCGCCAGCAGCCATTTACCTCTAGAGTACGAGCAGTACTTC.